This TCR beta chain originates from a study of shared clonotypes between healthy human individuals. Sequencing was performed with immunoSEQ multiplex PCR; in TCRdb, only in-frame clones are kept and a portion is missing. The sample includes about 490,000 clones, more than 65% seen only once; the top ten take more than 9.5%. The CDR3 has 15 residues. Trimming shortened V by 2 bases and J by 4 bases, and 11 bases separated the two germline ends. Germline V gene sequence: CDR1 SGHTA, CDR2 FQGNSA. Each sample came from a Caucasian adult donor living in Nashville, Tennessee. This clonotype was obtained from a middle-aged woman in good health. Some clones in this sample may be carry-over from other donors' samples. Material: PBMCs. The chain links TRBV7-2 to TRBJ2-2, with D perhaps TRBD1 (5 bases). CDR3 in amino acids: CASSLRQGVTGELFF. The CDR3 DNA sequence: TGTGCCAGCAGCTTAAGGCAGGGTGTCACCGGGGAGCTGTTTTTT.